The entry below describes one TCR beta chain. Its target is unknown. V was trimmed by 6 bases and J by 3 bases, leaving 9 bases between them. Germline V lookup: CDR1 MNHNY, CDR2 SVGAGI (reference sequence). This CDR3 is built from 13 residues. Tumor samples were obtained before definitive surgery or chemotherapy. The sample belongs to a study of high-grade serous ovarian cancer treatment subgroups. Study information: Mean per sample: around 13,000 reads, some 7,500 unique TCR beta rearrangements.

Generated by immunoSEQ multiplex PCR, the TCRdb table keeps only in-frame clones and is missing some. The sample consists of over 2,000 clones, roughly two thirds of them appearing once. The study, taken as a whole, reports: Without spatial data, bulk sequencing limits insight into HGSC tumor diversity. Same-patient tumor repertoires overlapped at about 0.11 to 0.8; different patients barely overlapped.

Sequences were obtained from tumor tissue. This chain connects TRBV6-6 to TRBJ1-5, with D maybe TRBD1 (6 bases). The clonotype was recovered from a human donor with high-grade serous ovarian cancer. The CDR3: CASRDSYNQPQHF. As DNA, the CDR3 is TGTGCCAGCAGGGACAGCTACAATCAGCCCCAGCATTTT.